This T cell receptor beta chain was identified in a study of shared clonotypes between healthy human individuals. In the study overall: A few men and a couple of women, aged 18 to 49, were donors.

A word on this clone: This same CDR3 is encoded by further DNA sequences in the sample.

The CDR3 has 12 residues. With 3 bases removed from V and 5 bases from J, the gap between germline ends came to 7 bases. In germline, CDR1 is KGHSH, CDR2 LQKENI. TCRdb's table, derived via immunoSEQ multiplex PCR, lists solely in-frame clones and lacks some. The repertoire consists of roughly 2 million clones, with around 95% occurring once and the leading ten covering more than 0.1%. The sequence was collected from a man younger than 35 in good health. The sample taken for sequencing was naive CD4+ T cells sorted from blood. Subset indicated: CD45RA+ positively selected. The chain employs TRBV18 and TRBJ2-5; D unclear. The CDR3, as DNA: TGTGCCAGCTCACCGGGCGGTGAGACCCAGTACTTC. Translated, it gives CASSPGGETQYF.